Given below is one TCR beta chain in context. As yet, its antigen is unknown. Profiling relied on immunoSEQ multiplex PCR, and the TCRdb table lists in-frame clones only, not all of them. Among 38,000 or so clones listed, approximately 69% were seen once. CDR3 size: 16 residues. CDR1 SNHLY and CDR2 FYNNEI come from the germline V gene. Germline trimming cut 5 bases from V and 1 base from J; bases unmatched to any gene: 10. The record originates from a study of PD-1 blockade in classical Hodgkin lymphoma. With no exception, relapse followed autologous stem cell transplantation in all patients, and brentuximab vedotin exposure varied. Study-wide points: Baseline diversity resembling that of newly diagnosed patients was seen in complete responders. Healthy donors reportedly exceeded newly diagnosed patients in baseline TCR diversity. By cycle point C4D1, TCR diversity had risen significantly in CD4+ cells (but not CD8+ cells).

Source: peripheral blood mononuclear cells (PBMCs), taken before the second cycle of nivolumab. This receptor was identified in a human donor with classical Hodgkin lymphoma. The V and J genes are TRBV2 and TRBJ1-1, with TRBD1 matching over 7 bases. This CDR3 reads CASSSWRDSGNTEAFF. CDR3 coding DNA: TGTGCCAGCAGTAGCTGGCGGGACAGCGGGAACACTGAAGCTTTCTTT. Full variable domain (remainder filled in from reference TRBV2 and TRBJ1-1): EPEVTQTPSHQVTQMGQEVILRCVPISNHLYFYWYRQILGQKVEFLVSFYNNEISEKSEIFDDQFSVERPDGSNFTLKIRSTKLEDSAMYFCASSSWRDSGNTEAFFGQGTRLTVV.